These T cell receptor beta chains were read from a single sample in a study of CD8 T cells in ankylosing spondylitis. TCRdb itself ran the 5' RACE reads through MiXCR, one entry per CDR3 protein. This sample yields some 130,000 distinct CDR3 sequences, of which about an eighth are seen a single time; roughly 4% belongs to the top ten. Sequencing used blood, either unsorted or a sorted T cell fraction (not recorded which). These receptors were taken from a female donor with ankylosing spondylitis or in good health (not recorded which). CDR3s include the opening cysteine and the closing phenylalanine or tryptophan. The order of the fields is J gene, V gene, clone size, D gene, CDR3 DNA, CDR3 protein. The D gene is left open where the match is weak. The size entry is marked missing in some rows and otherwise reads once, few, many or a size class.

TRBJ1-6	TRBV5-1	many	-	TGCGCCAGCAGCTTCCGGGAGCAGCCTAATTCACCCCTCCACTTT	CASSFREQPNSPLHF
TRBJ2-2	TRBV20-1	many	TRBD1	TGCAGTGCTAGAGATGGACAGGGGGTCACCGGGGAGCTGTTTTTT	CSARDGQGVTGELFF
TRBJ2-1	TRBV12-3/TRBV12-4	many	TRBD1	TGTGCCAGCAGCTCGAGACAGGGGACCTATGAGCAGTTCTTC	CASSSRQGTYEQFF
TRBJ2-7	TRBV11-2	many	TRBD2	TGTGCCAGCAGCTCCTGGACTAGCGGGAGAGGTTCCGCCGAGCAGTACTTC	CASSSWTSGRGSAEQYF
TRBJ2-1	TRBV2	many	TRBD2	TGTGCCAGCTGGGGTAGCGGGAGTTCCTCCAACATCAGGCCCTACAATGAGCAGTTCTTC	CASWGSGSSSNIRPYNEQFF
TRBJ1-5	TRBV24-1	many	-	TGTGCCACCAGTGATATCCCTAGGGCTAGCAATCAGCCCCAGCATTTT	CATSDIPRASNQPQHF
TRBJ2-3	TRBV10-3	many	-	TGTGCCATCAGTGAGCCCAGGGCCAGGGGTACGCAGTATTTT	CAISEPRARGTQYF
TRBJ2-2	TRBV29-1	many	TRBD1	TGCAGCGTTGGACAGGGGTTCGGGGAGCTGTTTTTT	CSVGQGFGELFF
TRBJ2-6	TRBV6-1	many	TRBD1	TGTGCCAGCAATGAGGCGGGTGGTACAGGGGACTCTGGGGCCAACGTCCTGACTTTC	CASNEAGGTGDSGANVLTF
TRBJ2-1	TRBV7-6	-	TRBD2	TGTGCCAGCAGCCCTAGGGTTGCGGGGGGTGAGCAGTTCTTC	CASSPRVAGGEQFF
TRBJ1-5	TRBV28	-	-	TGTGCCAGCACCTGGAGGGGAGCGGGGAGCAATCAGCCCCAGCATTTT	CASTWRGAGSNQPQHF
TRBJ2-1	TRBV5-1	many	-	TGCGCCAGCAGCCCCCTAGCGAATAAGGGGAATGAGCAGTTCTTC	CASSPLANKGNEQFF
TRBJ1-6	TRBV30	many	-	TGTGCCTGGAACCGGGGCCCACTGGCCTATAATTCACCCCTCCACTTT	CAWNRGPLAYNSPLHF
TRBJ1-2	TRBV12-3/TRBV12-4	many	-	TGTGCCAGCGTTTTGGGGTTCAGGAATGGCTACACCTTC	CASVLGFRNGYTF